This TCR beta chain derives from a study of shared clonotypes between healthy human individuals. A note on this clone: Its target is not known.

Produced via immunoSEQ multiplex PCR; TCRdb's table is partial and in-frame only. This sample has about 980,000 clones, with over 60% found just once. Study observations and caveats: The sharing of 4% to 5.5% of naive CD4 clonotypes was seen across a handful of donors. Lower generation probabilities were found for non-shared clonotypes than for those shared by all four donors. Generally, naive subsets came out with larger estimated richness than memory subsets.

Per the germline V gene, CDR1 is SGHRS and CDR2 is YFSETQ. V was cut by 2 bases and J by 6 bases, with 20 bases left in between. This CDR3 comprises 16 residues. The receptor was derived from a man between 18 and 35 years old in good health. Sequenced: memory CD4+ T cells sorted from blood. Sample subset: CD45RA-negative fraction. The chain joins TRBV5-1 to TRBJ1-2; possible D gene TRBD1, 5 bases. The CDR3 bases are TGCGCCAGCAGCTTACTACCGGGGCAAGTAAACGATGGCTACACCTTC. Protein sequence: CASSLLPGQVNDGYTF.